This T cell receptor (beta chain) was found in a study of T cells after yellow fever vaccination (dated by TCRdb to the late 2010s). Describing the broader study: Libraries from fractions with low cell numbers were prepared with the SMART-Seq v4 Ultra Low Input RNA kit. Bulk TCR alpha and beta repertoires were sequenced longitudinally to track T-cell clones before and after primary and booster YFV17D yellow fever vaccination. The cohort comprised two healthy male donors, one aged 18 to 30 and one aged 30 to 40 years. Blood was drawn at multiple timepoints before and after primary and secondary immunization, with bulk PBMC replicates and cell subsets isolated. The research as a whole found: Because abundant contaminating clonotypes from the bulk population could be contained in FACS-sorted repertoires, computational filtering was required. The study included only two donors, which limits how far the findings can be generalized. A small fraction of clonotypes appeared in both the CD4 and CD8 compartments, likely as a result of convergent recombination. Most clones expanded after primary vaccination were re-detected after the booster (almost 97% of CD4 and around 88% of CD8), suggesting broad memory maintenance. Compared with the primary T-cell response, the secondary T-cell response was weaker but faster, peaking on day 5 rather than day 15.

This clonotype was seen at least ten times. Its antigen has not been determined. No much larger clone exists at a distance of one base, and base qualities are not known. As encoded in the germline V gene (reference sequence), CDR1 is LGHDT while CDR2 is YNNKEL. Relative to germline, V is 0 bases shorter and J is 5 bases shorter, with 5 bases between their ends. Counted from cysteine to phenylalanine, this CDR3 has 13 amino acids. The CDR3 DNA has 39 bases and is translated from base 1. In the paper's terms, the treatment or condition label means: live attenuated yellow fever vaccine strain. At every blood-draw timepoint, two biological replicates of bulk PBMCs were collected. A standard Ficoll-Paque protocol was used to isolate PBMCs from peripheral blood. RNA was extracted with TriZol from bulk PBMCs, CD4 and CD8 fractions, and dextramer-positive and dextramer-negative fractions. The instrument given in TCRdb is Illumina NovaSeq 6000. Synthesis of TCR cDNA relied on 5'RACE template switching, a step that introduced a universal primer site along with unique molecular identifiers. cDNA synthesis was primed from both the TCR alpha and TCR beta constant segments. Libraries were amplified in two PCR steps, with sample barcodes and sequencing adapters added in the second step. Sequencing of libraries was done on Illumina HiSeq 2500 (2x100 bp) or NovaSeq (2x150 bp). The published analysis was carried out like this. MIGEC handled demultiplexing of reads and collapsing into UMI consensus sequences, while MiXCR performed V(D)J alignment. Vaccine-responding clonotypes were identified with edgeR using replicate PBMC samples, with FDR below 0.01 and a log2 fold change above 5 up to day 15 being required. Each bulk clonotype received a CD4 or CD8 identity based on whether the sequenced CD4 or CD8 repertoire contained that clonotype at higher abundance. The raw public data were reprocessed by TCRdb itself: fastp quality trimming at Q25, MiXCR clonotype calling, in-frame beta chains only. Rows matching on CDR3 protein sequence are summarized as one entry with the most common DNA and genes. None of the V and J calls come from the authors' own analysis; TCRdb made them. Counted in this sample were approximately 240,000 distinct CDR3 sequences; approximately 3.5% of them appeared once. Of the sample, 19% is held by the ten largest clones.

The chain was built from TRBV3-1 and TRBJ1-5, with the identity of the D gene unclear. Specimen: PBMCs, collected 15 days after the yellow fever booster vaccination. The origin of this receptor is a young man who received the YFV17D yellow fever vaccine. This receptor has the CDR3 CASSQDLDQPQHF. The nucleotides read TGTGCCAGCAGCCAAGATCTCGATCAGCCCCAGCATTTT. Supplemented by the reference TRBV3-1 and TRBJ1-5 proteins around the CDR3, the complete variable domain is DTAVSQTPKYLVTQMGNDKSIKCEQNLGHDTMYWYKQDSKKFLKIMFSYNNKELIINETVPNRFSPKSPDKAHLNLHINSLELGDSAVYFCASSQDLDQPQHFGDGTRLSIL.